The present T cell receptor beta chain was sequenced within a study of blood T cell repertoires in COVID-19. Study in general: Samples of COVID-19 (acute and convalescent) were obtained from the United States, Italy and Spain. The cDNA or gDNA used as material had been derived from T cells, B-cell-depleted T cells, or PBMCs.

Germline lookup yields CDR1 SGHNT and CDR2 YYREEE (reference sequence). The trim removed 4 bases at V and 3 bases at J, leaving 3 bases unmatched. The CDR3 is 13 amino acids. Study processing details: It was from reference gene primer amplification that nucleated cell counts were estimated. This table comes from immunoSEQ multiplex PCR, and its TCRdb copy is limited to in-frame clones, with some not included. Clone size and V and J calls were adopted from that table, with D and trimming inferred from the DNA. Here the sample spans almost 300,000 clones, approximately 86% being singletons. The chain recombines TRBV5-4 with TRBJ2-5; TRBD1 matches at 7 bases. The TCR comes from a man between 65 and 79 years old with acute or convalescent COVID-19. The sequenced sample consisted of peripheral blood. This CDR3 is CASSVGTEETQYF. In DNA form, the CDR3 reads TGTGCCAGCAGCGTAGGGACAGAAGAGACCCAGTACTTC.